A single sample is the source of the 30 T cell receptor beta chains below, sequenced in a study of T cell responses to AZD1222 COVID-19 vaccine. Clones were sequenced by immunoSEQ multiplex PCR, and TCRdb holds only the in-frame ones, with some missing. Of 84,000 or so clones in the sample, just over 85% are singletons; the top ten hold 7.9%. Here the sequenced sample was peripheral blood, taken on day 0 of AZD1222 vaccination. The source is an adult in good health.

V is TRBV21-1 and J is TRBJ1-1. TRBV21-1 is flagged as a pseudogene. This CDR3 contains 12 residues. In DNA form, the CDR3 reads TGTGCCAGCAGCAGTGGGAACACTGAAGCTTTCTTT. Translated, it gives CASSSGNTEAFF.

The chain combines TRBV7-3 with TRBJ2-1; no clear D. Looked up from germline, CDR1 is SGHTA and CDR2 is FQGTGA. V was pared by 2 bases and J by 9 bases, with 11 bases between. The CDR3 spans 13 residues. The chain's CDR3 is CASSLGHNREQFF. CDR3 sequence (DNA): TGTGCCAGCAGCTTAGGTCACAATCGTGAGCAGTTCTTC.

This clone showed up just once. The gene calls are TRBV12-3 or TRBV12-4 and TRBJ2-7; the match to TRBD2 covers 11 bases. This CDR3 has 13 amino acids. Trimming cost V 6 bases and J 5 bases; bases outside gene matches: 3. The CDR3 bases are TGTGCCAGCAGCCGGGGACTAGCGGACGAGCAGTACTTC. This sequence encodes CASSRGLADEQYF.

The chain recombines TRBV6-5 with TRBJ1-1; D is unclear. V shed 6 bases and J shed 0 bases, with 8 bases lying between them. The CDR3 sequence is 13 residues long. Germline CDR1 reads MNHEY; CDR2 reads SVGAGI. As DNA, the CDR3 is TGTGCCAGCAGCTCGACACTGAACACTGAAGCTTTCTTT. It codes for CASSSTLNTEAFF.

V gene TRBV18 combines with J gene TRBJ1-1, with D maybe TRBD1 (5 bases). Per germline, CDR1 KGHSH and CDR2 LQKENI. Trimming stripped 6 bases from V and 1 base from J, with 15 bases between. CDR3 length equals 15 residues. The CDR3 sequence: CASSPSGGENTEAFF. CDR3 nucleotides: TGTGCCAGCTCCCCCTCCGGGGGGGAGAACACTGAAGCTTTCTTT. The full variable domain, in which reference TRBV18 and TRBJ1-1 provide the parts outside the CDR3, is NAGVMQNPRHLVRRRGQEARLRCSPMKGHSHVYWYRQLPEEGLKFMVYLQKENIIDESGMPKERFSAEFPKEGPSILRIQQVVRGDSAAYFCASSPSGGENTEAFFGQGTRLTVV.

Here the CDR3 DNA reads TGTGCCAGCAGCGCCTCGTCGGCCGGGGAAAAACTGTTTTTT. It codes for CASSASSAGEKLFF. The chain joins TRBV9 to TRBJ1-4; the D is unclear. The V end lost 3 bases, the J end lost 8 bases, and 14 bases lay between the germline ends. The CDR3 covers 14 residues. CDR1 SGDLS and CDR2 YYNGEE come from the germline V gene.

The chain uses TRBV18 and TRBJ2-3; 14 bases line up with TRBD2. The length of the CDR3 is 17 residues. The germline V gene encodes CDR1 KGHSH and CDR2 LQKENI. V gave up 3 bases and J gave up 1 base; unmatched junction bases: 3. DNA for the CDR3: TGTGCCAGCTCACCCTCGGGACTAGCGGGAGGCACAGATACGCAGTATTTT. Its translation: CASSPSGLAGGTDTQYF. The whole variable domain, remainder taken from reference TRBV18 and TRBJ2-3, is NAGVMQNPRHLVRRRGQEARLRCSPMKGHSHVYWYRQLPEEGLKFMVYLQKENIIDESGMPKERFSAEFPKEGPSILRIQQVVRGDSAAYFCASSPSGLAGGTDTQYFGPGTRLTVL.

V and J are TRBV7-9 and TRBJ2-1, with 7 bases lining up with TRBD2. The CDR3 covers 16 residues. CDR1 is SEHNR and CDR2 is FQNEAQ in the germline V gene (reference sequence). V shed 0 bases and J 7 bases; nucleotides not matched to a gene: 9. CDR3 protein: CASSLASGYLGNEQFF. CDR3 nucleotides: TGTGCCAGCAGCTTAGCTAGCGGGTATCTGGGGAATGAGCAGTTCTTC.

This chain uses TRBV7-8 with TRBJ2-2; D not certain. Per the germline V gene, CDR1 is SGHVS and CDR2 is FQNEAQ. The CDR3 runs 16 residues. V was cut by 2 bases and J by 1 base, with 11 bases left in between. CDR3 residues: CASSLRERKNTGELFF. In DNA, the CDR3 is TGTGCCAGCAGCTTACGAGAGAGAAAGAACACCGGGGAGCTGTTTTTT. Using reference TRBV7-8 and TRBJ2-2 for the parts outside the CDR3, the full variable domain is GAGVSQSPRYKVAKRGQDVALRCDPISGHVSLFWYQQALGQGPEFLTYFQNEAQLDKSGLPSDRFFAERPEGSVSTLKIQRTQQEDSAVYLCASSLRERKNTGELFFGEGSRLTVL.

This clone was seen once. The V call is TRBV7-2, the J call TRBJ1-4, with a weak D call TRBD1 (6 bases). Germline values: CDR1 SGHTA, CDR2 FQGNSA. The CDR3 is 15 amino acids. V lost 4 bases to trimming and J lost 8 bases, with 17 bases between them. CDR3 bases: TGTGCCAGCAGCTCGGGACACGACGACACGGAAAAACTGTTTTTT. Protein sequence: CASSSGHDDTEKLFF.

The chain recombines TRBV27 with TRBJ2-7; 7 nucleotides match TRBD2. CDR3 length equals 15 residues. Germline V lookup: CDR1 MNHEY, CDR2 SMNVEV (reference sequence). With 5 bases clipped from V and 2 bases from J, the junction kept 9 bases outside the gene matches. CDR3: CASSTEWGTTYEQYF. The CDR3 DNA reads TGTGCCAGCAGTACCGAATGGGGGACTACCTACGAGCAGTACTTC.

This clone was seen a handful of times. The chain has TRBV24-1 and TRBJ1-3; D is uncertain. Germline V gene data show CDR1 as KGHDR and CDR2 as SFDVKD. This CDR3 spans 15 amino acids. Trimming took 4 bases from V and 0 from J, leaving 9 bases between them. CDR3 coding DNA: TGTGCCACCAGTGACCCGGCCCTCTCTGGAAACACCATATATTTT. Translating gives CATSDPALSGNTIYF.

V is TRBV5-6 and J is TRBJ2-5; TRBD2 matches at 10 bases. CDR3 length equals 15 residues. The V gene's germline CDR1 is SGHDT and CDR2 YYEEEE. The ends lost 4 bases at V and 3 bases at J; junction bases unmatched: 6. The CDR3 bases are TGTGCCAGCAGCCTCGGACTAGCGGTTAAAGAGACCCAGTACTTC. Translating gives CASSLGLAVKETQYF.

This chain joins TRBV5-1 and TRBJ2-7; D possibly corresponds to TRBD1 (6 bases). The V gene's germline CDR1 is SGHRS and CDR2 YFSETQ. This CDR3 has 14 residues. The V gene lost 2 bases and the J gene lost 2 bases, with 11 bases spanning the gap. The CDR3 coding sequence is TGCGCCAGCAGCTTAGGACAGCAGCCCTACGAGCAGTACTTC. Encoded protein: CASSLGQQPYEQYF.

CDR3 region: CASSHPLLGGNNEQFF. CDR3 bases: TGCGCCAGCAGCCACCCCTTACTAGGTGGGAACAATGAGCAGTTCTTC. This chain connects TRBV4-3 to TRBJ2-1; tentatively, D is TRBD2 (5 bases). This CDR3 is built from 16 residues. V was shortened by 3 bases and J by 5 bases, with 17 bases between the two germline ends. CDR1 and CDR2 (germline): LGHNA, YSLEER.

The gene calls are TRBV2 and TRBJ1-2; TRBD1 matches 10 bases. The CDR3 extends over 11 amino acids. With 8 bases clipped from V and 7 bases from J, the junction kept 1 base outside the gene matches. Germline V gives CDR1 SNHLY, CDR2 FYNNEI. In nucleotides, the CDR3 is TGTGCCAGCCGGACAGGGGGTGGCTACACCTTC. Translated: CASRTGGGYTF.

The V call is TRBV15, the J call TRBJ2-5; D remains unclear. V lost 3 bases and J 4 bases, leaving 12 bases between the germline ends. CDR3 length: 14 residues. Germline values: CDR1 LNHNV, CDR2 YYDKDF (reference sequence). The CDR3 nucleotides read TGTGCCACCAGCAGGATCGTCTCGGGAGAGACCCAGTACTTC. Protein: CATSRIVSGETQYF.

The J gene is TRBJ1-2, the V gene TRBV2, with TRBD1 identical over 8 bases. CDR1 SNHLY and CDR2 FYNNEI come from the germline V gene. V was clipped by 6 bases and J by 0 bases; unmatched bases: 6. The CDR3 sequence is 15 residues long. Here the CDR3 DNA reads TGTGCCAGCAGCGAGGACAGGGCAGCTAACTATGGCTACACCTTC. This encodes CASSEDRAANYGYTF. Together with reference TRBV2 and TRBJ1-2, the CDR3 gives the full variable domain: EPEVTQTPSHQVTQMGQEVILRCVPISNHLYFYWYRQILGQKVEFLVSFYNNEISEKSEIFDDQFSVERPDGSNFTLKIRSTKLEDSAMYFCASSEDRAANYGYTFGSGTRLTVV.

V usage is TRBV7-6 and J usage is TRBJ1-5; 10 nucleotides agree with TRBD1. Germline CDR1 and CDR2: SGHVS and FNYEAQ. With V trimmed by 2 bases and J by 11 bases, 18 bases remained unmatched. This CDR3 comprises 18 residues. CDR3 nucleotide sequence: TGTGCCAGCAGCTTACAGACCCCGGGACAGGGGTCCCCCAGGGCCCAGCATTTT. As protein: CASSLQTPGQGSPRAQHF. Supplemented by reference TRBV7-6 and TRBJ1-5, the full variable domain reads GAGVSQSPRYKVTKRGQDVALRCDPISGHVSLYWYRQALGQGPEFLTYFNYEAQQDKSGLPNDRFSAERPEGSISTLTIQRTEQRDSAMYRCASSLQTPGQGSPRAQHFGDGTRLSIL.

The rearrangement links TRBV11-2 to TRBJ2-7, with 8 bases matching TRBD1. V shed 0 bases, J shed 2 bases, and the junction held 9 bases outside the gene matches. Germline CDR1 is SGHAT and CDR2 is FQNNGV. The CDR3 runs to 17 residues. CDR3 in amino acids: CASSLDGGQGNAYEQYF. For the CDR3, the DNA is TGTGCCAGCAGCTTAGATGGAGGACAGGGAAACGCCTACGAGCAGTACTTC. The whole variable domain, remainder taken from reference TRBV11-2 and TRBJ2-7, is EAGVAQSPRYKIIEKRQSVAFWCNPISGHATLYWYQQILGQGPKLLIQFQNNGVVDDSQLPKDRFSAERLKGVDSTLKIQPAKLEDSAVYLCASSLDGGQGNAYEQYFGPGTRLTVT.

This chain links TRBV19 with TRBJ2-1; 8 bases align to TRBD2. CDR3 length: 15 residues. The V and J ends lost 2 bases and 4 bases, in that order; junction bases with no gene match: 4. Germline V gene lookup returns CDR1 LNHDA and CDR2 SQIVND (reference sequence). The CDR3 loop is CASSITAGGYNEQFF. CDR3 in DNA: TGTGCCAGTAGTATAACGGCGGGAGGTTACAATGAGCAGTTCTTC.

This clone occurred a few times. The genes are TRBV5-1 and TRBJ1-3; possibly TRBD1 for D (5 bases). The CDR3 runs 15 residues. The germline gives CDR1 SGHRS, CDR2 YFSETQ. Deletions cut 1 base from V and 2 bases from J, with 10 bases between. Written as DNA, the CDR3 is TGCGCCAGCAGCTTGAGAGGGGAGCCTGGAAACACCATATATTTT. As protein: CASSLRGEPGNTIYF.

The rearrangement uses TRBV18 and TRBJ1-4; no clear D gene. This CDR3 has 15 residues. Germline CDR1 is KGHSH and CDR2 is LQKENI. V was shortened by 1 base and J by 4 bases, with 10 bases between the two germline ends. The CDR3 bases are TGTGCCAGCTCACCACAGTCCGTCAGTAATGAAAAACTGTTTTTT. It is translated as CASSPQSVSNEKLFF.

The chain couples TRBV7-3 to TRBJ2-2, with 7 bases lining up with TRBD2. Trimming took 2 bases from V and 3 from J; bases not matched to a gene: 3. CDR3 length equals 15 residues. Per the germline V gene, CDR1 is SGHTA and CDR2 is FQGTGA. CDR3 sequence: CASSLRGSYTGELFF. DNA for the CDR3: TGTGCCAGCAGCTTACGCGGGAGTTACACCGGGGAGCTGTTTTTT.

This clone was seen only once. The chain recombines TRBV3-1 (or the pseudogene TRBV3-2) with TRBJ1-2; D not resolved. Germline CDR1 is LGHDT and CDR2 is YNNKEL (reference sequence). The CDR3 runs to 14 residues. V dropped 4 bases and J dropped 2 bases, with 11 bases sitting between them. The CDR3 DNA follows: TGTGCCAGCAGCCCGGACCGATTAAACTATGGCTACACCTTC. It is translated as CASSPDRLNYGYTF.

V is TRBV18 and J is TRBJ1-1; 7 nucleotides agree with TRBD1. J was trimmed by 0 bases and V by 5 bases; bases with no gene match: 6. This CDR3 comprises 15 residues. Germline V gene sequence: CDR1 KGHSH, CDR2 LQKENI. The CDR3: CASSVTGTVNTEAFF. CDR3 sequence (DNA): TGTGCCAGCTCAGTCACCGGGACAGTGAACACTGAAGCTTTCTTT.

This chain joins TRBV10-1 and TRBJ2-7, with 9 nucleotides matching TRBD1. Germline V gives CDR1 WNHNN, CDR2 SYGVQD (reference sequence). Unmatched junction bases numbered 7, after V lost 6 bases and J lost 1 base. This CDR3 region has 15 residues. The CDR3 loop reads CASSPPGTGSYEQYF. The CDR3 bases are TGCGCCAGCAGCCCACCCGGGACAGGGTCCTACGAGCAGTACTTC.

This chain connects TRBV28 to TRBJ1-5, with D perhaps matching TRBD1 (5 bases). Germline CDR1 and CDR2: MDHEN and SYDVKM. This CDR3 contains 12 residues. V dropped 4 bases and J dropped 8 bases, with 9 bases sitting between them. CDR3 DNA sequence: TGTGCCAGCAGTTCCGGGGACGAGCCCCAGCATTTT. Translating it yields CASSSGDEPQHF.

The chain is built from TRBV14 and TRBJ1-5; D may be TRBD1 (5 bases). Germline V gives CDR1 SGHDN, CDR2 FVKESK. The ends were cut back, 8 bases at V and 5 bases at J, with 13 bases in the middle. This CDR3 is 13 amino acids long. The CDR3 DNA reads as TGTGCCAGCGCCGTTGCAGGGCATCAGCCCCAGCATTTT. This encodes CASAVAGHQPQHF. Drawing the rest from reference TRBV14 and TRBJ1-5, the complete variable domain is EAGVTQFPSHSVIEKGQTVTLRCDPISGHDNLYWYRRVMGKEIKFLLHFVKESKQDESGMPNNRFLAERTGGTYSTLKVQPAELEDSGVYFCASAVAGHQPQHFGDGTRLSIL.

J is TRBJ2-1 and V is TRBV5-1; D is tentatively TRBD1 or TRBD2 (6 bases each). Per the germline V gene, CDR1 is SGHRS and CDR2 is YFSETQ. This CDR3 has 14 amino acids. The germline V and J ends were trimmed by 2 bases and 9 bases, with 15 bases remaining between them. CDR3 in amino acids: CASSLTGAVGEQFF. In DNA form, the CDR3 reads TGCGCCAGCAGCTTAACGGGGGCGGTCGGTGAGCAGTTCTTC.